The 2 T cell receptor beta chains reported below all come from one sample, sequenced in a study of sequential checkpoint blockade in melanoma (dated 2019 in TCRdb). The treatment or condition label, read with the paper, signifies: randomized to nivolumab then ipilimumab (arm A) or the reverse (arm B). Library construction relied on the immunoSEQ multiplex PCR assay. This is the immuneACCESS table as TCRdb keeps it, with only in-frame sequences that have V and J called. A part of the clones is gone; compared with another copy, unresolved V genes explain less than half, and the rest is unexplained. This sample gives 15,000 to 20,000 clones in total; 90% to 95% of them show up just once. The ten largest clones represent over 20% of the sample. Sequenced material: CD8+ T cells sorted from blood (inferred from file names), taken from a patient given nivolumab and ipilimumab in sequence. These receptors were collected from a human donor with melanoma.

The chain uses TRBV5-6 and TRBJ2-1; TRBD2 aligns across 9 bases. V was clipped by 0 bases and J by 4 bases; unmatched bases: 2. Germline CDR1 and CDR2: SGHDT and YYEEEE. This CDR3 comprises 15 residues. This chain's CDR3 is CASSLVSGRYNEQFF. The CDR3 region has the DNA TGTGCCAGCAGCTTGGTGAGCGGGAGGTACAATGAGCAGTTCTTC.

The chain joins TRBV27 to TRBJ2-5; no firm D call. The DNA end is more similar to TRBJ2-7, so the J call may be wrong. This CDR3 has 11 amino acids. CDR1 is MNHEY and CDR2 is SMNVEV in the germline V gene (reference sequence). The CDR3 loop is CASSLGGEQYF. The CDR3 coding sequence is TGTGCCAGCAGTCTCGGCGGCGAGCAGTACTTC.